The sequence of this T cell receptor beta chain was determined in a study of T cell responses to AZD1222 COVID-19 vaccine. Study conclusions and caveats: Without day 14 samples, only post-peak T cell repertoires were studied.

Regarding this clone: Antigen specificity is unknown.

The CDR3 sequence is 19 residues long. Per the germline V gene, CDR1 is LGHDT and CDR2 is YNNKEL (reference sequence). V shed 0 bases and J shed 0 bases, with 20 bases lying between them. The repertoire was sequenced with immunoSEQ multiplex PCR; TCRdb's copy has only in-frame clones and lacks some. This table holds 150,000 or so clones, approximately 85% found once. V usage is TRBV3-1 (or the pseudogene TRBV3-2) and J usage is TRBJ1-1; TRBD1 is a possible D gene (6 bases). Sequencing used peripheral blood, obtained on day 0 of AZD1222 vaccination. The source of this sequence is an adult in good health. The CDR3 reads CASSQETGKGGLLNTEAFF. The DNA for the CDR3 is TGTGCCAGCAGCCAAGAAACAGGGAAGGGCGGACTTTTGAACACTGAAGCTTTCTTT.